What follows describes a single T cell receptor (beta chain). What it recognizes is unknown. Template for every sorted-subset replicate PCR totaled 150 to 250 ng DNA, tens of thousands of T cell genomes. The table came from immunoSEQ multiplex PCR; TCRdb's copy has only in-frame clones and leaves some out. The sample has about 2.4 million clones, 80% to 95% seen once. This sample was included in a study of shared clonotypes between healthy human individuals. On the study more broadly: Donors had three CD4 naive, three CD4 memory, two CD8 naive and one CD8 memory plate apiece. Broader study findings: Generation of non-shared clonotypes was less probable than generation of clonotypes shared by all four donors. Generally, naive subsets came out with larger estimated richness than memory subsets.

Germline CDR1 and CDR2: MGHRA and YSYEKL. The CDR3 sequence is 16 residues long. The ends were cut back, 0 bases at V and 2 bases at J, with 11 bases in the middle. Sequencing used naive CD4+ T cells from PBMCs. The subset: CD45RA+ positively selected. The sequence came from a man younger than 30 in good health. Some clones in this sample may be carry-over from other donors' samples. V usage is TRBV4-1 and J usage is TRBJ1-3; D gene unclear. In DNA, the CDR3 is TGCGCCAGCAGCCAAGATACGCCATTCGCTGGAAACACCATATATTTT. It encodes CASSQDTPFAGNTIYF.